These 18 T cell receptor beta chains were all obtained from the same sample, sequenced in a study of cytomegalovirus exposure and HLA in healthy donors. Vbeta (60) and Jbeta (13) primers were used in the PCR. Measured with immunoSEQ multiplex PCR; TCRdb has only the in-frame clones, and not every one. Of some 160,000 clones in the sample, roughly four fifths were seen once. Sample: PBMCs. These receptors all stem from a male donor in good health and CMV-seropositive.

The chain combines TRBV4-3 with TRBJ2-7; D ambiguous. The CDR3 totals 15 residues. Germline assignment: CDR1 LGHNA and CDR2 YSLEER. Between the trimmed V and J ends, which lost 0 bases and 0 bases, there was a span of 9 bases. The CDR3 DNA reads TGCGCCAGCAGCCAAGACAGGTTTAGCTCCTACGAGCAGTACTTC. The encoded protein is CASSQDRFSSYEQYF.

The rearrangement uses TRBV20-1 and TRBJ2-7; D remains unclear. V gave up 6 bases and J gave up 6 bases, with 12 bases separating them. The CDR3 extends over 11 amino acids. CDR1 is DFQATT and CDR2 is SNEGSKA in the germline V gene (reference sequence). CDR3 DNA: TGCAGTGCAAACCTTCTAGTCGAGCAGTACTTC. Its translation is CSANLLVEQYF.

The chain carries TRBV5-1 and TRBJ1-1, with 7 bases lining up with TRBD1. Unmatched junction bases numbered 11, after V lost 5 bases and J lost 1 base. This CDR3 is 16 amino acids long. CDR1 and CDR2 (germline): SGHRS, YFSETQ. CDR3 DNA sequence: TGCGCCAGCAGATTGACAGGGTACCCTTCGAACACTGAAGCTTTCTTT. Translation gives CASRLTGYPSNTEAFF. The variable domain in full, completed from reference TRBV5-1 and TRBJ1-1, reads KAGVTQTPRYLIKTRGQQVTLSCSPISGHRSVSWYQQTPGQGLQFLFEYFSETQRNKGNFPGRFSGRQFSNSRSEMNVSTLELGDSALYLCASRLTGYPSNTEAFFGQGTRLTVV.

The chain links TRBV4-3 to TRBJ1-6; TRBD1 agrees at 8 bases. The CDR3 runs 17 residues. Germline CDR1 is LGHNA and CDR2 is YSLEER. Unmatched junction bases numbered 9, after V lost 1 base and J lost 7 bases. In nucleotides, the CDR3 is TGCGCCAGCAGCCAAGGCACTCCGGGACAGGAGAATTCACCCCTCCACTTT. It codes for CASSQGTPGQENSPLHF.

The CDR3 DNA reads as TGTGCCAGCAGCACCCGGACAGGGGACACTGAAGCTTTCTTT. This encodes CASSTRTGDTEAFF. The chain carries TRBV11-2 and TRBJ1-1; 9 nucleotides line up with TRBD1. The CDR3 spans 14 residues. From germline, CDR1 is SGHAT and CDR2 FQNNGV. V shed 5 bases, J shed 3 bases, and the junction held 4 bases outside the gene matches.

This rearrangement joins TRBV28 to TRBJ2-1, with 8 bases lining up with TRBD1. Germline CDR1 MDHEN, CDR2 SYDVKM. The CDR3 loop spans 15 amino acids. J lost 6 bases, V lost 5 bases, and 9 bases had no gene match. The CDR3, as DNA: TGTGCCAGCAGTGCTACAGGGGGTAGCGTCAATGAGCAGTTCTTC. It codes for CASSATGGSVNEQFF.

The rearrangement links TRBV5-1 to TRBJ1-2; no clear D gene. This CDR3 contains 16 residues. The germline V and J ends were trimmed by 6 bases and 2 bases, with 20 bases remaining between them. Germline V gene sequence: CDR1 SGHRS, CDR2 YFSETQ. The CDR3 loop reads CASNLGALLRNYGYTF. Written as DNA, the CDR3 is TGCGCCAGCAACCTCGGAGCCCTGTTGCGCAACTATGGCTACACCTTC.

The CDR3 is CASSLEAVAQYF. CDR3 bases: TGTGCCAGCAGTTTGGAGGCGGTTGCGCAGTATTTT. The chain carries TRBV28 and TRBJ2-3; possible D gene TRBD2, 5 bases. Deletions cut 3 bases from V and 10 bases from J, with 11 bases between. The CDR3 consists of 12 residues. Germline-derived CDR1 and CDR2 are MDHEN and SYDVKM.

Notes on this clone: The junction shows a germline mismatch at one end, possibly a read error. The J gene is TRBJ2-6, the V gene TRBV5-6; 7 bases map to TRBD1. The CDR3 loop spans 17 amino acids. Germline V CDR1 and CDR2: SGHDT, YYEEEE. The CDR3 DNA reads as TGTGCCAGCAGCGAGGGACAGTTTTTATCTGGGGCCAACGGCCTGACTTTC. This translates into CASSEGQFLSGANGLTF.

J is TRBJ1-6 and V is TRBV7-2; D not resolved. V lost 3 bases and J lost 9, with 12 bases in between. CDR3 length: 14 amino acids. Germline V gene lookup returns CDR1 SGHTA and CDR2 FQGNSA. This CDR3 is CASSFLTEGSPLHF. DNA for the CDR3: TGTGCCAGCAGCTTTCTCACGGAGGGTTCACCCCTCCACTTT.

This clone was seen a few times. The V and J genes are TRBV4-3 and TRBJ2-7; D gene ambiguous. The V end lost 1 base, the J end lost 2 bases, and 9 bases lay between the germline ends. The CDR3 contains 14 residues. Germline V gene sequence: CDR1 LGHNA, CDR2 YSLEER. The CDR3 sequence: CASSQGPQTYEQYF. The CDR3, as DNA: TGCGCCAGCAGCCAAGGGCCACAAACCTACGAGCAGTACTTC.

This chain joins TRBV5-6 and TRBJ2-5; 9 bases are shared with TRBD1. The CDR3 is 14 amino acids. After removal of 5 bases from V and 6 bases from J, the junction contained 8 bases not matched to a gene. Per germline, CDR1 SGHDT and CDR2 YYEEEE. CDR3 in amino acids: CASRDRTGAKTQYF. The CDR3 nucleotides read TGTGCCAGCAGAGACCGGACAGGGGCTAAGACCCAGTACTTC.

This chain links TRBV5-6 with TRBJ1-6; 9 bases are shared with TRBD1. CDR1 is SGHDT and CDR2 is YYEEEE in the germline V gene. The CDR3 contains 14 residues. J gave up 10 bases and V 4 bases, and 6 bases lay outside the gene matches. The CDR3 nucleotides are TGTGCCAGCAGCCCAGCAGACAGGGGGTCACCCCTCCACTTT. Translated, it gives CASSPADRGSPLHF.

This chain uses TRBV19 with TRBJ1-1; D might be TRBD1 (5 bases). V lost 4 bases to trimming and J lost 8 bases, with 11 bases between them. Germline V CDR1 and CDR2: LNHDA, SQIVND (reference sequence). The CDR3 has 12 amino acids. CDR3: CASSTRDSEAFF. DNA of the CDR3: TGTGCCAGTAGTACTCGAGACAGCGAAGCTTTCTTT. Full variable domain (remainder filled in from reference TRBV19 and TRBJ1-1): DGGITQSPKYLFRKEGQNVTLSCEQNLNHDAMYWYRQDPGQGLRLIYYSQIVNDFQKGDIAEGYSVSREKKESFPLTVTSAQKNPTAFYLCASSTRDSEAFFGQGTRLTVV.

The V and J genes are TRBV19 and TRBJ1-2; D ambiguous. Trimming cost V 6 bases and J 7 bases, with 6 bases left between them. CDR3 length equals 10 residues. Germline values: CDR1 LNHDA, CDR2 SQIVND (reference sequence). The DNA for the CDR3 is TGTGCCAGTAGGGGCTTTGGCTACACCTTC. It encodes CASRGFGYTF.

CDR3 nucleotide sequence: TGCGCCAGCAGCACACCCGGGACAGGAGGGTACGAGCAGTACTTC. Protein sequence: CASSTPGTGGYEQYF. This sequence joins TRBV5-1 and TRBJ2-7; 8 nucleotides align to TRBD1. CDR1 and CDR2 (germline): SGHRS, YFSETQ. V gave up 4 bases and J gave up 4 bases; unmatched junction bases: 10. This CDR3 has 15 amino acids.

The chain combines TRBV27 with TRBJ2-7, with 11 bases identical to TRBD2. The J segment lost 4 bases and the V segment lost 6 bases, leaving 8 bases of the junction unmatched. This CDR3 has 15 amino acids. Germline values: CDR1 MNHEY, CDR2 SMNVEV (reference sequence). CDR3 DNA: TGTGCCAGCAGGGCCCTTAGCGGGAGGGCATACGAGCAGTACTTC. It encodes CASRALSGRAYEQYF.

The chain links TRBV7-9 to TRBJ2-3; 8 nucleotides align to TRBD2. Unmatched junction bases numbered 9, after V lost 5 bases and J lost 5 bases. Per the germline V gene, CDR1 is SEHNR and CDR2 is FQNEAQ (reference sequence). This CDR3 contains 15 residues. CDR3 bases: TGTGCCAGCAGCATACTAAGCGGGAGTGGAGATACGCAGTATTTT. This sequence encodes CASSILSGSGDTQYF.